This record covers a single TCR beta chain. Its antigen is still unknown. Approximately 30,000 T cell genomes (approximately 190 ng DNA) went into each sorted-subset replicate. Measured with immunoSEQ multiplex PCR; TCRdb has only the in-frame clones, and not every one. The table has a few hundred thousand clones, about 96% seen once. These data belong to a study of shared clonotypes between healthy human individuals. Study observations and caveats: The study found roughly 5% of naive CD4 clonotypes shared across a handful of donors. What naive subsets generally showed was a larger estimated richness than memory subsets showed.

The V and J ends lost 3 bases and 1 base, in that order; junction bases with no gene match: 4. This CDR3 contains 16 residues. Germline values: CDR1 SNHLY, CDR2 FYNNEI. This sequence originates from a man aged 25-45 years in good health. The sequenced sample was memory CD8+ T cells sorted from blood. Subset defined: CD45RO+ cells pooled with CCR7-negative TemRA cells. The rearrangement uses TRBV2 and TRBJ2-7; 12 bases agree with TRBD2. CDR3 sequence (DNA): TGTGCCAGCAGTGAGGCTAGCGGGAGGGCATCCTACGAGCAGTACTTC. Its translation is CASSEASGRASYEQYF. The full variable domain, in which reference TRBV2 and TRBJ2-7 provide the parts outside the CDR3, is EPEVTQTPSHQVTQMGQEVILRCVPISNHLYFYWYRQILGQKVEFLVSFYNNEISEKSEIFDDQFSVERPDGSNFTLKIRSTKLEDSAMYFCASSEASGRASYEQYFGPGTRLTVT.